Following are 27 T cell receptor beta chains from one sample sequenced in a study of lymphopenia after photon versus proton radiotherapy. This table comes from immunoSEQ multiplex PCR, and its TCRdb copy is limited to in-frame clones, with some not included. Counted here are 150,000 to 200,000 clones, 80% to 90% occurring once; the ten biggest clones make up around 4.5%. The sample was peripheral blood, taken from a patient treated with photon-based radiotherapy. The receptors were sampled from a man aged 50-59 years with gastric cancer.

The genes are TRBV28 and TRBJ2-3; 12 bases map to TRBD2. The CDR3 has 14 residues. In germline, CDR1 is MDHEN, CDR2 SYDVKM. J was trimmed by 7 bases and V by 8 bases; bases with no gene match: 7. CDR3 sequence: CASYGLAGSHTQYF. CDR3 coding DNA: TGTGCCAGCTACGGACTAGCGGGATCTCATACGCAGTATTTT.

J is TRBJ1-3 and V is TRBV9; D remains unclear. The CDR3 length is 16 residues. CDR1 is SGDLS and CDR2 is YYNGEE in the germline V gene. V shed 0 bases and J shed 4 bases, with 14 bases lying between them. The DNA for the CDR3 is TGTGCCAGCAGCGTAGTATCTGGGGTAGCCGGAAACACCATATATTTT. Residues: CASSVVSGVAGNTIYF.

This clone showed up just once. This sequence joins TRBV5-1 and TRBJ2-1, with D hard to call. CDR3 length equals 17 residues. Trimming left V 2 bases short and J 4 bases short, with 19 bases between. From germline, CDR1 is SGHRS and CDR2 YFSETQ. CDR3 coding DNA: TGCGCCAGCAGCTTAGGCCCTTGGGCCCTGGGGTACAATGAGCAGTTCTTC. Translating gives CASSLGPWALGYNEQFF.

V is TRBV7-9 and J is TRBJ2-1; 13 bases map to TRBD2. The V gene end was trimmed by 5 bases and the J gene end by 9 bases; junction bases not matched to a gene: 13. The germline V gene encodes CDR1 SEHNR and CDR2 FQNEAQ (reference sequence). The CDR3 is 17 amino acids. CDR3 protein: CASSPWTSGRNSREQFF. CDR3 DNA: TGTGCCAGCAGCCCCTGGACTAGCGGGAGAAACTCCCGTGAGCAGTTCTTC.

The gene calls are TRBV6-5 and TRBJ2-7; D might be TRBD1 or TRBD2, each matching 5 bases. There are 15 residues in the CDR3. Deletions cut 0 bases from V and 5 bases from J, with 14 bases between. Germline V gene data show CDR1 as MNHEY and CDR2 as SVGAGI. This CDR3 is CASSYSPRGANEQYF. The CDR3 DNA is TGTGCCAGCAGTTACTCTCCTAGAGGGGCCAACGAGCAGTACTTC.

V usage is TRBV25-1 and J usage is TRBJ1-1, with D tentatively TRBD1 (6 bases). The length of the CDR3 is 12 residues. CDR1 and CDR2 from the germline V gene are MGHDK and SYGVNS. The germline V and J ends were trimmed by 2 bases and 5 bases, with 6 bases remaining between them. The CDR3 region is CASSEQGTEAFF. In nucleotides, the CDR3 is TGTGCCAGCAGTGAACAGGGGACTGAAGCTTTCTTT.

The genes are TRBV6-5 and TRBJ2-5, with 7 positions matching TRBD2. The J segment lost 5 bases and the V segment lost 8 bases, leaving 8 bases of the junction unmatched. The CDR3 runs 13 residues. Germline lookup yields CDR1 MNHEY and CDR2 SVGAGI. Written as DNA, the CDR3 is TGTGCCAGCGCCGGGACTATCGTCGAGACCCAGTACTTC. Protein product: CASAGTIVETQYF.

This rearrangement joins TRBV4-3 to TRBJ2-1, with a possible D match to TRBD2 (5 bases). The germline V gene encodes CDR1 LGHNA and CDR2 YSLEER. CDR3 size: 15 residues. Trimming cost V 0 bases and J 2 bases, with 8 bases left between them. The CDR3 loop is CASSQDLRAYNEQFF. The CDR3 region has the DNA TGCGCCAGCAGCCAAGATCTGCGGGCCTACAATGAGCAGTTCTTC.

The chain recombines TRBV30 with TRBJ1-6; 7 bases are a match to TRBD1. This CDR3 is 15 amino acids long. V shed 5 bases, J shed 7 bases, and the junction held 11 bases outside the gene matches. From germline, CDR1 is GTSNPN and CDR2 SVGIG (reference sequence). In DNA, the CDR3 is TGTGCCTGGCGAGGACCAGGGGGTGGGAATTCACCCCTCCACTTT. Translation: CAWRGPGGGNSPLHF.

V gene TRBV7-9 combines with J gene TRBJ2-1; 10 nucleotides align to TRBD1. The germline CDR1 and CDR2 sequences are SEHNR and FQNEAQ (reference sequence). J gave up 9 bases and V 6 bases, and 11 bases lay outside the gene matches. The CDR3 spans 15 residues. CDR3 residues: CASSPGTGALGEQFF. As DNA, the CDR3 is TGTGCCAGCAGTCCCGGGACAGGGGCGCTTGGTGAGCAGTTCTTC. Full variable domain (rest looked up from reference TRBV7-9 and TRBJ2-1): DTGVSQNPRHKITKRGQNVTFRCDPISEHNRLYWYRQTLGQGPEFLTYFQNEAQLEKSRLLSDRFSAERPKGSFSTLEIQRTEQGDSAMYLCASSPGTGALGEQFFGPGTRLTVL.

The chain employs TRBV9 and TRBJ2-5; D tentatively reads TRBD1 or TRBD2 (6 bases each). This CDR3 region has 17 residues. Deletions cut 6 bases from V and 1 base from J, with 22 bases between. Germline V gene lookup returns CDR1 SGDLS and CDR2 YYNGEE. CDR3 in amino acids: CASNGHGGQITQETQYF. CDR3 nucleotides: TGTGCCAGCAACGGGCATGGGGGGCAGATTACCCAAGAGACCCAGTACTTC.

In this sample, this clone turned up once. V gene TRBV19 combines with J gene TRBJ1-5; no clear D gene. V was trimmed by 4 bases and J by 6 bases, leaving 7 bases between them. Germline V gene data show CDR1 as LNHDA and CDR2 as SQIVND (reference sequence). The CDR3 covers 12 residues. The CDR3 spells CASSKITQPQHF. DNA for the CDR3: TGTGCCAGTAGTAAGATCACTCAGCCCCAGCATTTT.

The chain is built from TRBV7-9 and TRBJ2-7, with D maybe TRBD2 (6 bases). Germline values: CDR1 SEHNR, CDR2 FQNEAQ (reference sequence). V was clipped by 1 base and J by 4 bases, with 14 bases between them. This CDR3 has 15 residues. CDR3 sequence: CASSLEAGTRYEQYF. In nucleotides, the CDR3 is TGTGCCAGCAGCTTAGAGGCGGGGACCAGGTACGAGCAGTACTTC.

The chain joins TRBV18 to TRBJ2-7; D remains ambiguous. Germline V CDR1 and CDR2: KGHSH, LQKENI. This CDR3 region has 16 residues. Trimming pared 3 bases from V and 6 bases from J, leaving 21 bases between. CDR3 sequence: CASSPTTRATRSEQYF. CDR3 coding DNA: TGTGCCAGCTCACCCACGACACGAGCTACTCGGTCCGAGCAGTACTTC.

This chain connects TRBV6-6 to TRBJ2-7; D is tentatively TRBD1 or TRBD2 (5 bases each). Germline CDR1 and CDR2: MNHNY and SVGAGI (reference sequence). The CDR3 has 14 residues. V was clipped by 7 bases and J by 0 bases, with 13 bases between them. The CDR3 loop is CASTRDGASYEQYF. The CDR3 DNA reads TGTGCCAGCACACGGGACGGAGCCTCCTACGAGCAGTACTTC.

This clone appeared a few times. The genes are TRBV7-6 and TRBJ1-5; 9 bases are a match to TRBD1. This CDR3 spans 13 amino acids. V shed 5 bases and J 4 bases; nucleotides not matched to a gene: 0. Germline loops: CDR1 SGHVS, CDR2 FNYEAQ. CDR3 sequence: CASSGTGNQPQHF. The CDR3 DNA reads as TGTGCCAGCAGCGGGACAGGGAATCAGCCCCAGCATTTT.

V and J are TRBV9 and TRBJ2-1; no definite D call. V dropped 3 bases and J dropped 9 bases, with 10 bases sitting between them. The CDR3 sequence is 12 residues long. CDR1 SGDLS and CDR2 YYNGEE come from the germline V gene. The CDR3 region is CASSASKGEQFF. CDR3 sequence (DNA): TGTGCCAGCAGCGCCAGTAAGGGTGAGCAGTTCTTC.

The table lists this clone with a count of one. This sequence joins TRBV5-6 and TRBJ2-7, with 7 bases matching TRBD1. J was trimmed by 6 bases and V by 0 bases; bases with no gene match: 6. CDR1 SGHDT and CDR2 YYEEEE come from the germline V gene. The CDR3 runs 14 residues. In nucleotides, the CDR3 is TGTGCCAGCAGCTTGGGGACAGGATCCGGCGAGCAGTACTTC. As protein: CASSLGTGSGEQYF.

The chain recombines TRBV29-1 with TRBJ2-3; a possible D gene is TRBD2 (5 bases). The V end was cut by 6 bases, the J end by 0 bases, with 7 bases between. CDR1 SQVTM and CDR2 ANQGSEA come from the germline V gene. This CDR3 region has 12 residues. The chain's CDR3 is CSVRTSTDTQYF. The CDR3, as DNA: TGCAGCGTCCGGACTAGCACAGATACGCAGTATTTT.

The V and J genes are TRBV27 and TRBJ2-5; 10 positions match TRBD2. This CDR3 is 16 amino acids long. Germline V CDR1 and CDR2: MNHEY, SMNVEV (reference sequence). V shed 5 bases and J 9 bases; nucleotides not matched to a gene: 15. The CDR3 sequence is CASSRPASGGLSAQYF. In DNA form, the CDR3 reads TGTGCCAGCAGTCGACCGGCTAGCGGGGGCCTCAGTGCCCAGTACTTC.

The chain is built from TRBV11-3 and TRBJ2-1; TRBD2 matches at 10 bases. The CDR3 runs to 15 residues. J was trimmed by 9 bases and V by 1 base; bases with no gene match: 6. Germline V CDR1 and CDR2: SGHNT, YENEEA. The CDR3 loop is CASSLVPLAGSEQFF. The CDR3 DNA reads TGTGCCAGCAGCTTAGTTCCACTAGCGGGGAGTGAGCAGTTCTTC.

V usage is TRBV5-4 and J usage is TRBJ2-7, with TRBD2 matching over 7 bases. This CDR3 is built from 16 residues. CDR1 and CDR2 from the germline V gene are SGHNT and YYREEE (reference sequence). Losses at the gene ends were 1 base for V and 2 bases for J; bases not matched to a gene: 9. The CDR3 nucleotides read TGTGCCAGCAGCTTGTTTGTGGGGGAGGGGACCTACGAGCAGTACTTC. Translating it yields CASSLFVGEGTYEQYF.

In regard to this clone: The same CDR3 arises from other DNA sequences in this sample as well. This chain links TRBV18 with TRBJ2-7; TRBD1 agrees at 7 bases. This CDR3 contains 13 residues. The J segment lost 3 bases and the V segment lost 6 bases, leaving 5 bases of the junction unmatched. Germline CDR1 KGHSH, CDR2 LQKENI. The CDR3 bases are TGTGCCAGCTCGCCGGGACAGAGCTACGAGCAGTACTTC. Residues: CASSPGQSYEQYF.

This clone came up once. The chain links TRBV29-1 to TRBJ1-4, with a tentative D call TRBD1 (6 bases). The CDR3 covers 13 residues. Between the trimmed V and J ends, which lost 7 bases and 8 bases, there was a span of 17 bases. Germline CDR1 reads SQVTM; CDR2 reads ANQGSEA. CDR3 sequence: CSAYRVEGEKLFF. In DNA form, the CDR3 reads TGCAGCGCATACAGGGTGGAGGGGGAAAAACTGTTTTTT.

This chain joins TRBV7-9 and TRBJ2-5, with 13 bases fitting TRBD2. With V trimmed by 3 bases and J by 1 base, 5 bases remained unmatched. CDR1 and CDR2 from the germline V gene are SEHNR and FQNEAQ (reference sequence). The CDR3 runs to 17 residues. The CDR3 DNA follows: TGTGCCAGCAGCTTTACTAGCGGGAGGGCTTCCCAAGAGACCCAGTACTTC. Its translation is CASSFTSGRASQETQYF.

The gene calls are TRBV5-6 and TRBJ2-7; D gene uncertain. The CDR3 loop spans 11 amino acids. In germline, CDR1 is SGHDT, CDR2 YYEEEE. Trimming removed 3 bases at V and 7 bases at J, with 8 bases between. The CDR3 bases are TGTGCCAGCAGCTCTCCCGGGGAGCAGTACTTC. This encodes CASSSPGEQYF.

This clone has a single count. This rearrangement joins TRBV19 to TRBJ1-4; 7 bases are shared with TRBD1. Germline values: CDR1 LNHDA, CDR2 SQIVND (reference sequence). Trimming cost V 4 bases and J 9 bases; bases outside gene matches: 11. The CDR3 has 15 residues. CDR3: CASSNHYRGRQKLFF. The DNA of the CDR3 is TGTGCCAGTAGTAACCACTACAGGGGACGGCAAAAACTGTTTTTT.